These T cell receptor beta chains were read from a single sample in a study of T cell responses to AZD1222 COVID-19 vaccine. TCRdb's table, derived via immunoSEQ multiplex PCR, lists solely in-frame clones and lacks some. The data show about 76,000 clones, approximately 80% seen once. The input for sequencing was peripheral blood, taken 28 days after the second dose of the MenACWY control vaccine. Receptor source: an adult who received the MenACWY meningococcal vaccine as a control. The CDR3 runs from the conserved cysteine through the conserved F or W. D genes are given only for firm matches. Some rows mark clone size as missing; the rest say once, few, many or name a class of expanded clone.

D gene,clone size,V gene,J gene,CDR3 protein,CDR3 DNA
TRBD1,once,TRBV6-5,TRBJ2-2,CASGTGAGELFF,TGTGCCAGCGGGACAGGGGCCGGGGAGCTGTTTTTT
.,.,TRBV7-2,TRBJ1-6,CASSLVPEGSPLHF,TGTGCCAGCAGCTTAGTTCCGGAGGGTTCACCCCTCCACTTT
.,.,TRBV19,TRBJ1-5,CASSIGRGGNQPQHF,TGTGCCAGTAGTATTGGTCGCGGAGGCAATCAGCCCCAGCATTTT
.,few,TRBV29-1,TRBJ1-2,CSAAHSGGYTF,TGCAGCGCCGCCCACTCCGGAGGCTACACCTTC
TRBD1,.,TRBV10-3,TRBJ2-3,CAISVGTGPTDTQYF,TGTGCCATCAGTGTGGGGACAGGGCCGACAGATACGCAGTATTTT
.,.,TRBV4-2,TRBJ2-7,CASSQDARNPYEQYF,TGTGCCAGCAGCCAAGATGCAAGAAATCCCTACGAGCAGTACTTC
.,.,TRBV29-1,TRBJ2-3,CSVDPGDSHTDTQYF,TGCAGCGTAGATCCGGGGGACTCTCACACAGATACGCAGTATTTT
TRBD1,.,TRBV30,TRBJ2-2,CAWRAGTGGRELFF,TGTGCCTGGAGAGCCGGGACAGGGGGCCGGGAGCTGTTTTTT
TRBD1,.,TRBV28,TRBJ1-4,CASSFGQGGTEKLFF,TGTGCCAGCAGTTTCGGACAGGGAGGAACGGAAAAACTGTTTTTT
TRBD2,.,TRBV19,TRBJ2-3,CASTRGGSTDTQYF,TGTGCCAGTACCCGGGGGGGAAGCACAGATACGCAGTATTTT
TRBD1,.,TRBV5-1,TRBJ2-7,CASSGRGQGGEQYF,TGCGCCAGCAGCGGACGGGGACAGGGGGGCGAGCAGTACTTC
TRBD1,.,TRBV14,TRBJ1-1,CASSRTGDGNTEAFF,TGTGCCAGCAGCAGGACAGGGGATGGGAACACTGAAGCTTTCTTT
.,.,TRBV6-5,TRBJ2-2,CASKGTINTGELFF,TGTGCCAGCAAGGGGACAATTAACACCGGGGAGCTGTTTTTT
.,.,TRBV29-1,TRBJ1-1,CSVLPTGFNTEAFF,TGCAGCGTTTTGCCCACAGGGTTCAACACTGAAGCTTTCTTT
TRBD1,.,TRBV18,TRBJ2-2,CASSPTGVNTGELFF,TGTGCCAGCTCACCCACAGGGGTGAACACCGGGGAGCTGTTTTTT
.,.,TRBV15,TRBJ1-6,CATSRGYNSPLHF,TGTGCCACCTCAAGGGGCTATAATTCACCCCTCCACTTT
TRBD2,.,TRBV9,TRBJ2-7,CASSVVAGGSYEQYF,TGTGCCAGCAGCGTAGTAGCGGGAGGTTCCTACGAGCAGTACTTC
TRBD1,few,TRBV30,TRBJ1-2,CAWSVAPGTGIPSSYGYTF,TGTGCCTGGAGTGTCGCCCCCGGGACAGGGATTCCTTCCAGCTATGGCTACACCTTC
.,few,TRBV7-2,TRBJ1-1,CASSLVGPPNGAFF,TGTGCCAGCAGCTTAGTCGGTCCGCCCAACGGAGCTTTCTTT
.,.,TRBV5-5,TRBJ1-5,CASSLGLMEPQHF,TGTGCCAGCAGCTTAGGATTGATGGAGCCCCAGCATTTT
TRBD1,.,TRBV18,TRBJ2-7,CASSSGQPYEQYF,TGTGCCAGCTCCTCGGGACAGCCCTACGAGCAGTACTTC
.,.,TRBV6-6,TRBJ1-3,CASSYSGAGNTIYF,TGTGCCAGCAGTTACTCGGGGGCCGGAAACACCATATATTTT
.,.,TRBV6-5,TRBJ2-3,CASLGADTQYF,TGTGCCAGCCTGGGGGCAGATACGCAGTATTTT
TRBD1,.,TRBV11-2,TRBJ2-7,CASSTTGGLSYEQYF,TGTGCCAGCAGCACGACAGGGGGCCTCTCCTACGAGCAGTACTTC
.,.,TRBV3-1/TRBV3-2,TRBJ2-5,CASSLSRGIETQYF,TGTGCCAGCTCCCTGTCCAGGGGCATCGAGACCCAGTACTTC
.,.,TRBV28,TRBJ1-3,CASSLGGLRGNTIYF,TGTGCCAGCAGTTTAGGAGGGCTCCGTGGAAACACCATATATTTT
TRBD1,.,TRBV19,TRBJ2-2,CASTGGMDTGELFF,TGTGCCAGCACAGGGGGTATGGACACCGGGGAGCTGTTTTTT
TRBD2,.,TRBV7-2,TRBJ2-1,CASSLTSDGGTLEQFF,TGTGCCAGCAGCTTAACGTCCGACGGGGGGACGCTTGAGCAGTTCTTC
.,many,TRBV14,TRBJ2-7,CASSPRRARLAYEQYF,TGTGCCAGCAGCCCCCGTCGCGCTAGGTTAGCCTACGAGCAGTACTTC
TRBD2,few,TRBV5-1,TRBJ2-1,CASSLEARGGRDEQFF,TGCGCCAGCAGCTTGGAAGCGCGGGGGGGCAGGGATGAGCAGTTCTTC
.,.,TRBV7-9,TRBJ2-1,CASSSPLRGDSYNEQFF,TGTGCCAGCAGCTCCCCCCTCCGGGGCGACTCCTACAATGAGCAGTTCTTC
TRBD2,.,TRBV2,TRBJ2-5,CASRPFLAGEQETQYF,TGTGCCAGCAGGCCCTTTCTAGCGGGGGAACAAGAGACCCAGTACTTC
.,.,TRBV7-2,TRBJ1-2,CASSPRVDGFYGYTF,TGTGCCAGCAGCCCGAGGGTTGATGGTTTTTATGGCTACACCTTC
TRBD2,.,TRBV28,TRBJ2-1,CASSHPGLAGYNEQFF,TGTGCCAGCAGCCATCCGGGACTAGCGGGATACAATGAGCAGTTCTTC
.,.,TRBV12-3/TRBV12-4,TRBJ2-7,CASSLGTQQYF,TGTGCCAGCAGTTTAGGGACACAGCAGTACTTC
TRBD1,once,TRBV28,TRBJ1-2,CASSSGQANYGYTF,TGTGCCAGCAGTTCCGGACAGGCGAACTATGGCTACACCTTC
.,.,TRBV11-3,TRBJ2-3,CASSSAGRWLEDTQYF,TGTGCCAGCAGCTCGGCAGGGAGGTGGCTTGAAGATACGCAGTATTTT
.,few,TRBV28,TRBJ2-7,CASGTGEQYF,TGTGCCAGCGGGACGGGCGAGCAGTACTTC
.,.,TRBV24-1,TRBJ1-5,CATSDGRDLNQPQHF,TGTGCCACCAGTGACGGCAGGGACCTTAATCAGCCCCAGCATTTT
.,.,TRBV12-3/TRBV12-4,TRBJ1-3,CATHSDGNTIYF,TGTGCCACCCATTCGGATGGAAACACCATATATTTT
.,.,TRBV9,TRBJ2-6,CASSVVNGVLTF,TGTGCCAGCAGCGTAGTTAACGGCGTCCTGACTTTC
TRBD1,.,TRBV27,TRBJ2-7,CASSPRQGLGQYF,TGTGCCAGCAGTCCTCGACAGGGTCTGGGGCAGTACTTC
TRBD1,.,TRBV29-1,TRBJ1-3,CSVIGAGGSGNTIYF,TGCAGCGTTATTGGCGCAGGGGGCTCAGGAAACACCATATATTTT
.,.,TRBV19,TRBJ1-4,CASSIRGENEKLFF,TGTGCCAGTAGTATACGCGGAGAAAATGAAAAACTGTTTTTT
.,once,TRBV18,TRBJ2-6,CATTRANVLTF,TGTGCCACCACCCGGGCCAACGTCCTGACTTTC
.,.,TRBV2,TRBJ1-5,CASCGDLGNQPQLF,TGTGCCAGCTGCGGGGACTTGGGGAATCAGCCCCAGCTTTTT
.,.,TRBV19,TRBJ1-1,CASSIRGNTEAFF,TGTGCCAGTAGTATACGAGGGAACACTGAAGCTTTCTTT
TRBD2,.,TRBV27,TRBJ2-7,CASSPLRLAGNREQYF,TGTGCCAGCAGTCCTTTGCGACTAGCGGGGAATAGAGAGCAGTACTTC
.,.,TRBV3-1/TRBV3-2,TRBJ2-3,CASSPRGDVADTQYF,TGTGCCAGCAGCCCCCGCGGGGACGTTGCAGATACGCAGTATTTT
.,few,TRBV7-8,TRBJ2-2,CASSLSTGELFF,TGTGCCAGCAGCTTAAGCACCGGGGAGCTGTTTTTT
.,.,TRBV24-1,TRBJ2-7,CATVWGIEQYF,TGTGCCACCGTATGGGGGATTGAGCAGTACTTC
.,.,TRBV12-3/TRBV12-4,TRBJ1-6,CASSLVPNSPLHF,TGTGCCAGCAGTTTGGTCCCAAATTCACCCCTCCACTTT
.,.,TRBV12-3/TRBV12-4,TRBJ1-2,CASSSTGYGYTF,TGTGCCAGCAGTTCCACAGGGTATGGCTACACCTTC
.,.,TRBV30,TRBJ1-1,CAWSSTMNTEAFF,TGTGCCTGGAGTTCCACCATGAACACTGAAGCTTTCTTT